The sequence of this TCR beta chain was determined in a study of blood T cell repertoires in COVID-19. The CDR3 spans 14 residues. V was cut by 2 bases and J by 8 bases, with 18 bases left in between. Germline loops: CDR1 GTSNPN, CDR2 SVGIG (reference sequence). Profiled with immunoSEQ multiplex PCR; TCRdb holds only in-frame clones, not every one. Found here are about 230,000 clones, 85% to 90% of them singletons; the top ten hold about 4%. Which cohort a participant joined came from the clinical history participants gave. The rearrangement joins TRBV30 to TRBJ1-2, with D tentatively TRBD1 (5 bases). Material for sequencing was PBMCs or T cells enriched from blood (not recorded which). The sequence derives from a young woman with acute COVID-19. CDR3 bases: TGTGCCTGGAGTCTTGGTGAAGGGGTTCGGGGCTACACCTTC. This gives the protein CAWSLGEGVRGYTF.